The 23 T cell receptor beta chains given below trace back to one sample, sequenced in a study of T cells in Graves' hyperthyroidism and ophthalmopathy. TCR beta CDR3 sequences were amplified from RNA transcripts. HTBI primers were employed in a first-round RT-PCR of the TCR CDR3. MiXCR was run by TCRdb on the multiplex PCR reads, yielding one entry per CDR3 protein. The sample lists under 350,000 distinct CDR3 sequences; about 18% were seen once. Material for sequencing was blood. The receptors shown here come from a woman aged 45-59 years with Graves' hyperthyroidism.

This clonotype was seen at least ten times. This chain uses TRBV11-1 with TRBJ1-2; D is perhaps TRBD1 (6 bases). The CDR3 is 15 residues long. V gave up 5 bases and J gave up 4 bases, with 17 bases separating them. Germline CDR1 SGHAT, CDR2 FQDESV (reference sequence). The CDR3 bases are TGTGCCAGCAGCATAGGAACCGGGACAACCTATGGCTACACCTTC. Its translation is CASSIGTGTTYGYTF.

The rearrangement uses TRBV20-1 and TRBJ2-5; D possibly matches TRBD1 or TRBD2 (5 bases each). The CDR3 consists of 17 residues. From germline, CDR1 is DFQATT and CDR2 SNEGSKA (reference sequence). Trimming cost V 1 base and J 6 bases, with 24 bases left between them. The DNA for the CDR3 is TGCAGTGCTAGAGTTCTAATAGGGCCAGGGACCTCTCAGACCCAGTACTTC. Translation gives CSARVLIGPGTSQTQYF.

This chain connects TRBV7-2 to TRBJ1-2; no clear D gene. The CDR3 has 14 amino acids. Germline-derived CDR1 and CDR2 are SGHTA and FQGNSA. With 1 base removed from V and 5 bases from J, the gap between germline ends came to 11 bases. Here the CDR3 reads CASSLDYTSYGYTF. CDR3 sequence (DNA): TGTGCCAGCAGCTTAGATTATACCTCATATGGCTACACCTTC.

This clonotype appeared many times. This chain uses TRBV3-1 with TRBJ2-1; tentatively, D is TRBD1 (6 bases). Germline V CDR1 and CDR2: LGHDT, YNNKEL (reference sequence). The CDR3 is 13 amino acids. V was pared by 5 bases and J by 9 bases, with 14 bases between. The CDR3 nucleotides read TGTGCCAGCAGCGCAGCCGTAGGGGGTGAGCAGTTCTTC. Translating it yields CASSAAVGGEQFF.

The CDR3 region has the DNA TGTGCCAGCAGAGCCTTCGGGCGGGGGGCCAATGAGCAGTTCTTC. Amino acids: CASRAFGRGANEQFF. This chain uses TRBV12-3 or TRBV12-4 with TRBJ2-1, with TRBD2 identical over 8 bases. The CDR3 sequence is 15 residues long. With 6 bases clipped from V and 6 bases from J, the junction kept 10 bases outside the gene matches.

At least ten counts were recorded for this clonotype. V gene TRBV7-9 combines with J gene TRBJ2-7; D call uncertain. The CDR3 is made up of 14 amino acids. V was pared by 5 bases and J by 1 base, with 12 bases between. Germline assignment: CDR1 SEHNR and CDR2 FQNEAQ (reference sequence). The CDR3 DNA reads TGTGCCAGCAGCCCTTGGGCAGGTTCCTACGAGCAGTACTTC. Protein: CASSPWAGSYEQYF.

The V and J genes are TRBV7-3 and TRBJ2-3; tentatively, D is TRBD1 (6 bases). V lost 2 bases, J lost 4 bases, and 10 bases lay in between. The CDR3 has 14 residues. The germline gives CDR1 SGHTA, CDR2 FQGTGA. The CDR3 is CASSLDSGADTQYF. The CDR3, as DNA: TGTGCCAGCAGCTTAGATTCAGGGGCAGATACGCAGTATTTT.

This clonotype was seen a handful of times. CDR3 sequence reads: CSARFARSYNEQFF. The CDR3 DNA follows: TGCAGTGCTAGATTCGCTCGCTCCTACAATGAGCAGTTCTTC. J is TRBJ2-1 and V is TRBV20-1, with D unclear. The V end was cut by 2 bases, the J end by 0 bases, with 8 bases between. Germline V gene data show CDR1 as DFQATT and CDR2 as SNEGSKA (reference sequence). The CDR3 is 14 residues long.

This clonotype was seen ten or more times. The CDR3 DNA reads TGTGCCAGCGGGCGGTGGGATCGACAAGAGACCCAGTACTTC. As protein: CASGRWDRQETQYF. This chain links TRBV6-1 with TRBJ2-5; D is unclear. The length of the CDR3 is 14 residues. The V end was cut by 8 bases, the J end by 2 bases, with 15 bases between. The germline gives CDR1 MNHNS, CDR2 SASEGT.

This clonotype was observed at least ten times. The chain has TRBV2 and TRBJ1-1; D not resolved. This CDR3 comprises 13 residues. CDR1 SNHLY and CDR2 FYNNEI come from the germline V gene. The V end lost 6 bases, the J end lost 3 bases, and 11 bases lay between the germline ends. The CDR3 reads CASSSDLDTEAFF. The CDR3 region has the DNA TGTGCCAGCAGCTCGGACCTGGACACTGAAGCTTTCTTT.

This clonotype has more than one count but fewer than ten. The rearrangement joins TRBV6-2 or TRBV6-3 to TRBJ2-7; unclear D gene. Trimming shortened V by 5 bases and J by 2 bases, and 13 bases separated the two germline ends. Germline assignment: CDR1 MNHEY and CDR2 SVGEGT. The CDR3 runs to 14 residues. The DNA of the CDR3 is TGTGCCAGCAGTACTTCTGCCATACCCTACGAGCAGTACGTC. Translation gives CASSTSAIPYEQYV.

The rearrangement joins TRBV3-1 to TRBJ2-5; TRBD2 is a possible D gene (6 bases). There are 16 residues in the CDR3. Trimming removed 0 bases from V and 7 bases from J, with 18 bases in between. CDR1 LGHDT and CDR2 YNNKEL come from the germline V gene (reference sequence). The CDR3, as DNA: TGTGCCAGCAGCCAAGAAGGAGGGGCCCGCTTAGGGACCCAGTACTTC. Its protein is CASSQEGGARLGTQYF.

The rearrangement joins TRBV29-1 to TRBJ1-2, with a weak D call TRBD1 (5 bases). CDR1 and CDR2 from the germline V gene are SQVTM and ANQGSEA. Between the trimmed V and J ends, which lost 0 bases and 5 bases, there was a span of 16 bases. The CDR3 spans 15 residues. CDR3 nucleotide sequence: TGCAGCGTTGAAGATCGCTCCTTGGGGCGATATGGCTACACCTTC. Translated, it gives CSVEDRSLGRYGYTF.

This clonotype was recorded a few times. The V and J genes are TRBV3-1 and TRBJ2-6; TRBD1 is a possible D gene (5 bases). Between the trimmed V and J ends, which lost 4 bases and 0 bases, there was a span of 13 bases. The CDR3 is 17 amino acids. Germline assignment: CDR1 LGHDT and CDR2 YNNKEL (reference sequence). The chain's CDR3 is CASSPPRVFSGANVLTF. In nucleotides, the CDR3 is TGTGCCAGCAGCCCCCCCAGGGTCTTCTCTGGGGCCAACGTCCTGACTTTC. The full variable domain, rest sourced from reference TRBV3-1 and TRBJ2-6, is DTAVSQTPKYLVTQMGNDKSIKCEQNLGHDTMYWYKQDSKKFLKIMFSYNNKELIINETVPNRFSPKSPDKAHLNLHINSLELGDSAVYFCASSPPRVFSGANVLTFGAGSRLTVL.

This clonotype was seen at least ten times. The rearrangement uses TRBV18 and TRBJ2-3; D gene uncertain. Germline CDR1 is KGHSH and CDR2 is LQKENI. The V and J ends lost 0 bases and 1 base respectively, with 5 bases between them. This CDR3 has 14 residues. The CDR3 coding sequence is TGTGCCAGCTCACCACCGATTCGCACAGATACGCAGTATTTT. It specifies CASSPPIRTDTQYF.

This clonotype was found a few times. DNA of the CDR3: TGCGCCAGCAGCCAAGAAGGTGGCATATTTAATGAAAAACTGTTTTTT. Translation gives CASSQEGGIFNEKLFF. The chain links TRBV4-1 to TRBJ1-4; no clear D gene. This CDR3 region has 16 residues. Germline CDR1 reads MGHRA; CDR2 reads YSYEKL. Trimming removed 0 bases at V and 4 bases at J, with 12 bases between.

This clonotype was detected only a few times. The chain joins TRBV29-1 to TRBJ2-7, with a tentative D call TRBD1 (6 bases). Germline CDR1 and CDR2: SQVTM and ANQGSEA. Trimming removed 5 bases from V and 4 bases from J, with 9 bases in between. CDR3 size: 11 residues. In nucleotides, the CDR3 is TGCAGCGTTCAACAGGGTTACGAGCAGTACTTC. Translating it yields CSVQQGYEQYF.

This clonotype was counted only a few times. The limits of the CDR3 on the DNA are not certain, so only TCRdb's listed CDR3 is given. The rearrangement joins TRBV28 to TRBJ2-7. Germline CDR1 is MDHEN and CDR2 is SYDVKM. The CDR3 length is 15 residues, termini included. The CDR3 protein is CASSILGISSYEQYF.

This clonotype came up many times. The V and J genes are TRBV5-1 and TRBJ1-4; no firm D call. The CDR3 is made up of 15 amino acids. Germline V gives CDR1 SGHRS, CDR2 YFSETQ. Trimming removed 3 bases at V and 8 bases at J, with 17 bases between. The CDR3 loop is CASSSTGRAGEKLFF. The CDR3 DNA sequence: TGCGCCAGCAGCTCGACGGGGAGGGCGGGAGAAAAACTGTTTTTT.

V is TRBV7-3 and J is TRBJ2-3; 10 bases map to TRBD2. The trim removed 5 bases at V and 5 bases at J, leaving 10 bases unmatched. The CDR3 spans 16 residues. The germline V gene encodes CDR1 SGHTA and CDR2 FQGTGA. The DNA of the CDR3 is TGTGCCAGCAGCGCCGGGACTAGCGCAACCGTAGATACGCAGTATTTT. Protein sequence: CASSAGTSATVDTQYF.

The rearrangement uses TRBV25-1 and TRBJ2-7, with TRBD2 matching 11 bases. J lost 6 bases, V lost 2 bases, and 0 bases had no gene match. This CDR3 region has 13 residues. Germline-derived CDR1 and CDR2 are MGHDK and SYGVNS. The CDR3, as DNA: TGTGCCAGCAGTGAACTAGCGGGGGGCGAGCAGTACTTC. Protein: CASSELAGGEQYF.

In its sample, this clonotype was seen a few times. The rearrangement joins TRBV5-1 to TRBJ1-2, with a tentative D call TRBD1 (5 bases). Trimming cost V 4 bases and J 0 bases, with 7 bases left between them. Germline lookup yields CDR1 SGHRS and CDR2 YFSETQ. This CDR3 spans 13 amino acids. The CDR3 sequence: CASSRTTNYGYTF. As DNA, the CDR3 is TGCGCCAGCAGCAGGACAACTAACTATGGCTACACCTTC. Using reference TRBV5-1 and TRBJ1-2 for the parts outside the CDR3, the full variable domain is KAGVTQTPRYLIKTRGQQVTLSCSPISGHRSVSWYQQTPGQGLQFLFEYFSETQRNKGNFPGRFSGRQFSNSRSEMNVSTLELGDSALYLCASSRTTNYGYTFGSGTRLTVV.

This clonotype has at least ten counts. CDR3 bases: TGTGCCAGCAGCTTTACTCCAGCGCCGAACTATGGCTACACCTTC. Translation gives CASSFTPAPNYGYTF. The chain combines TRBV7-2 with TRBJ1-2; no reliable D call. This CDR3 spans 15 amino acids. Trimming took off 3 bases at V and 2 bases at J, with 13 bases between the two ends. CDR1 and CDR2 (germline): SGHTA, FQGNSA.